A few counts support the clone carrying this T cell receptor beta chain. The antigen is undetermined. Donors consisted of healthy bone marrow donors. The sample originates from a study of cytomegalovirus exposure and HLA in healthy donors. Study results and caveats: When the data were analyzed later, several of the most significant clusters appeared to be linked to common viral pathogens.

Between the trimmed V and J ends, which lost 6 bases and 6 bases, there was a span of 12 bases. Germline loops: CDR1 WNHNN, CDR2 SYGVQD (reference sequence). This CDR3 region has 12 residues. Vbeta (60) and Jbeta (13) primers were used in the PCR. Profiled with immunoSEQ multiplex PCR; TCRdb holds only in-frame clones, not every one. The profile shows 150,000 to 200,000 clones, around 82% of them singletons. The rearrangement uses TRBV10-1 and TRBJ2-7, with D possibly TRBD2 on 6 matching bases. The sequenced material came from PBMCs. The source of this sequence is a woman in her twenties or thirties in good health and CMV-seropositive. CDR3 in DNA: TGCGCCAGCAGGATCGGGGGACCCGAGCAGTACTTC. Amino acid sequence: CASRIGGPEQYF.